The next 7 T cell receptor beta chains were all read from a single sample in a study of blood T cells in healthy people across ages. Sample-barcoded 5' priming and a J-beta primer mix drove a second PCR of roughly 6 to 12 cycles. Each CDR3 protein is one row after TCRdb ran MiXCR on the 5' RACE reads. Among roughly 790,000 distinct CDR3 sequences listed, 43% were seen once. The sequenced sample consisted of blood. Receptor source: an older woman in good health.

Many counts were recorded for this clonotype. The chain carries TRBV7-2 and TRBJ2-7; D unresolved. V dropped 1 base and J dropped 1 base, with 8 bases sitting between them. CDR1 SGHTA and CDR2 FQGNSA come from the germline V gene. The CDR3 loop spans 14 amino acids. The CDR3 sequence is CASSLDRVSYEQYF. Written as DNA, the CDR3 is TGTGCCAGCAGCTTAGATCGGGTTTCCTACGAGCAGTACTTC.

This chain uses TRBV29-1 with TRBJ1-1; D gene ambiguous. The V end lost 4 bases, the J end lost 3 bases, and 12 bases lay between the germline ends. The V gene's germline CDR1 is SQVTM and CDR2 ANQGSEA. The CDR3 is 13 amino acids. CDR3 region: CSVGSAADTEAFF. CDR3 DNA sequence: TGCAGCGTTGGCTCTGCGGCGGACACTGAAGCTTTCTTT. Based on the CDR3 plus reference TRBV29-1 and TRBJ1-1, the full variable domain is SAVISQKPSRDICQRGTSLTIQCQVDSQVTMMFWYRQQPGQSLTLIATANQGSEATYESGFVIDKFPISRPNLTFSTLTVSNMSPEDSSIYLCSVGSAADTEAFFGQGTRLTVV.

The V gene is TRBV1, the J gene TRBJ2-3; TRBD2 was called by the table and not checked on the DNA. TRBV1 is labeled a pseudogene. CDR3 size: 18 residues. The CDR3 loop reads CTSSQGARLAESTDTQYF. As DNA, the CDR3 is TGCACCAGCAGCCAAGGGGCACGGCTAGCGGAGAGCACAGATACGCAGTATTTT.

A few counts support this clonotype. The chain is built from TRBV18 and TRBJ1-6; weak D call: TRBD1 (5 bases). Germline lookup yields CDR1 KGHSH and CDR2 LQKENI. The V end lost 10 bases, the J end lost 5 bases, and 15 bases lay between the germline ends. The CDR3 sequence is 14 residues long. The CDR3 nucleotides are TGTGCCACCAGTCTAGGGGCAGATAATTCACCCCTCCACTTT. This translates into CATSLGADNSPLHF.

This clonotype occurred a few times. This rearrangement joins TRBV5-1 to TRBJ2-3; 12 bases are a match to TRBD2. Trimming at V came to 3 bases and at J to 3 bases, leaving 8 bases not matched to a gene. The CDR3 is made up of 17 amino acids. From germline, CDR1 is SGHRS and CDR2 YFSETQ. This CDR3 is CASSSPTSGRTTDTQYF. CDR3 DNA sequence: TGCGCCAGCAGCTCTCCGACTAGCGGGAGAACTACAGATACGCAGTATTTT.

A few counts support this clonotype. V and J are TRBV12-3 or TRBV12-4 and TRBJ2-1, with 8 bases aligning to TRBD2. With 4 bases clipped from V and 14 bases from J, the junction kept 7 bases outside the gene matches. The CDR3 runs 12 residues. CDR3 DNA: TGTGCCAGCAGTTCCCCGGGGGGGGGTGAGTTCTTC. This codes for CASSSPGGGEFF.

The chain joins TRBV30 to TRBJ2-3, with 8 bases fitting TRBD1. The V gene's germline CDR1 is GTSNPN and CDR2 SVGIG (reference sequence). V was clipped by 2 bases and J by 4 bases; unmatched bases: 8. This CDR3 has 15 residues. The CDR3 DNA sequence: TGTGCCTGGAGTCAGTTACAGGGGGGCCCAGATACGCAGTATTTT. This gives the protein CAWSQLQGGPDTQYF.